This passage covers 12 T cell receptor beta chains from one sample sequenced in a study of shared clonotypes between healthy human individuals. The assay was immunoSEQ multiplex PCR, and TCRdb's table has in-frame clones only and misses some. The sample holds roughly 1 million clones, roughly 70% seen once. Sequenced input: memory CD4+ T cells sorted from blood. Described subset: CD45RA-negative fraction. The origin of the receptors is a man younger than 35 in good health.

The chain couples TRBV5-1 to TRBJ2-7, with 8 bases lining up with TRBD1. The germline gives CDR1 SGHRS, CDR2 YFSETQ. The CDR3 extends over 14 amino acids. The V gene end was trimmed by 5 bases and the J gene end by 2 bases; junction bases not matched to a gene: 6. The CDR3 loop is CASRKQGGTYEQYF. The CDR3 bases are TGCGCCAGCAGGAAACAGGGGGGAACCTACGAGCAGTACTTC. Complete variable domain (other parts from reference TRBV5-1 and TRBJ2-7): KAGVTQTPRYLIKTRGQQVTLSCSPISGHRSVSWYQQTPGQGLQFLFEYFSETQRNKGNFPGRFSGRQFSNSRSEMNVSTLELGDSALYLCASRKQGGTYEQYFGPGTRLTVT.

The J gene is TRBJ1-3, the V gene TRBV5-1; D unresolved. V lost 4 bases and J 0 bases, leaving 20 bases between the germline ends. This CDR3 comprises 18 residues. Per the germline V gene, CDR1 is SGHRS and CDR2 is YFSETQ. DNA for the CDR3: TGCGCCAGCAGCCCGGACGGATCACGTCAGAGCTCTGGAAACACCATATATTTT. Translated, it gives CASSPDGSRQSSGNTIYF.

As for this clone: Just one base apart from a much larger clone, this may be a read error. The chain joins TRBV13 to TRBJ2-7; D not certain. The ends were cut back, 5 bases at V and 0 bases at J, with 2 bases in the middle. This CDR3 is built from 11 residues. CDR1 PRHDT and CDR2 FYEKMQ come from the germline V gene (reference sequence). CDR3 loop: CASSDSYEQYF. The DNA for the CDR3 is TGTGCCAGCAGCGACTCCTACGAGCAGTACTTC.

Notes on this clone: Other DNA sequences of this sample code for an identical CDR3. As DNA, the CDR3 is TGCAGTGCTAGGACAGCTTACGAGCAGTACTTC. Its translation is CSARTAYEQYF. V and J are TRBV20-1 and TRBJ2-7; D possibly corresponds to TRBD1 (5 bases). In germline, CDR1 is DFQATT, CDR2 SNEGSKA (reference sequence). This CDR3 spans 11 amino acids. V lost 3 bases and J 4 bases, leaving 7 bases between the germline ends.

This clone came up a few times. The CDR3 nucleotides read TGTGCCAGCAGTGAAGAGAAGGGGGCGGGTACTGAAGCTTTCTTT. This codes for CASSEEKGAGTEAFF. The rearrangement joins TRBV2 to TRBJ1-1, with TRBD1 matching over 7 bases. The trim removed 1 base at V and 5 bases at J, leaving 7 bases unmatched. CDR1 is SNHLY and CDR2 is FYNNEI in the germline V gene. The CDR3 totals 15 residues.

This clone was counted many times. This chain joins TRBV7-9 and TRBJ2-1; TRBD2 matches at 10 bases. Germline V gives CDR1 SEHNR, CDR2 FQNEAQ (reference sequence). The CDR3 length is 16 residues. V trimming: 0 bases; J trimming: 8 bases; junction bases outside the gene matches: 7. As DNA, the CDR3 is TGTGCCAGCAGCTTAGCGCCACTAGCGGGAAATGATGAGCAGTTCTTC. Translating it yields CASSLAPLAGNDEQFF. The full variable domain, in which reference TRBV7-9 and TRBJ2-1 provide the parts outside the CDR3, is DTGVSQNPRHKITKRGQNVTFRCDPISEHNRLYWYRQTLGQGPEFLTYFQNEAQLEKSRLLSDRFSAERPKGSFSTLEIQRTEQGDSAMYLCASSLAPLAGNDEQFFGPGTRLTVL.

On this clone: This may be a read error, as it is one base from a much larger clone. Other DNA sequences of this sample code for an identical CDR3. The gene calls are TRBV7-2 and TRBJ1-5; weak D call: TRBD1 (6 bases). V lost 3 bases and J lost 4, with 7 bases in between. Looked up from germline, CDR1 is SGHTA and CDR2 is FQGNSA. The CDR3 is made up of 13 amino acids. CDR3: CASSLDRNQPQHF. CDR3 nucleotides: TGTGCCAGCAGCTTGGACAGAAATCAGCCCCAGCATTTT.

This sequence joins TRBV29-1 and TRBJ2-1, with no clear D. Germline CDR1 SQVTM, CDR2 ANQGSEA. CDR3 size: 14 residues. V dropped 8 bases and J dropped 8 bases, with 22 bases sitting between them. CDR3 residues: CSSPRPDTWDEQFF. In DNA, the CDR3 is TGCAGCTCCCCTCGACCGGATACTTGGGATGAGCAGTTCTTC.

V gene TRBV7-2 combines with J gene TRBJ1-3; D is unresolved. Germline lookup yields CDR1 SGHTA and CDR2 FQGNSA. The length of the CDR3 is 15 residues. The V and J ends lost 0 bases and 0 bases respectively, with 6 bases between them. Written as DNA, the CDR3 is TGTGCCAGCAGCTTAGCGGGGAGCTCTGGAAACACCATATATTTT. Translating it yields CASSLAGSSGNTIYF. The entire variable domain, with the rest obtained from reference TRBV7-2 and TRBJ1-3, is as follows: GAGVSQSPSNKVTEKGKDVELRCDPISGHTALYWYRQSLGQGLEFLIYFQGNSAPDKSGLPSDRFSAERTGGSVSTLTIQRTQQEDSAVYLCASSLAGSSGNTIYFGEGSWLTVV.

This clone was seen a single time. The V gene is TRBV5-1, the J gene TRBJ2-3; 10 bases fit TRBD2. Trimming cost V 8 bases and J 4 bases; bases outside gene matches: 10. Germline CDR1 is SGHRS and CDR2 is YFSETQ. This CDR3 has 15 amino acids. The CDR3: CASSSRAGGADTQYF. In nucleotides, the CDR3 is TGCGCCAGTTCTTCTAGAGCGGGAGGGGCAGATACGCAGTATTTT. Combining the CDR3 with reference TRBV5-1 and TRBJ2-3 gives the whole variable domain KAGVTQTPRYLIKTRGQQVTLSCSPISGHRSVSWYQQTPGQGLQFLFEYFSETQRNKGNFPGRFSGRQFSNSRSEMNVSTLELGDSALYLCASSSRAGGADTQYFGPGTRLTVL.

The CDR3 reads CASSQSGGEQYF. The CDR3 nucleotides read TGTGCCAGCTCCCAATCGGGCGGGGAGCAGTACTTC. This chain links TRBV18 with TRBJ2-7; weak D call: TRBD2 (5 bases). V dropped 6 bases and J dropped 7 bases, with 13 bases sitting between them. This CDR3 contains 12 residues. Germline V gene sequence: CDR1 KGHSH, CDR2 LQKENI.

The rearrangement links TRBV30 to TRBJ1-4; D is ambiguous. V lost 3 bases and J lost 3, with 14 bases in between. Germline lookup yields CDR1 GTSNPN and CDR2 SVGIG (reference sequence). The CDR3 is 15 residues long. The CDR3 DNA sequence: TGTGCCTGGAGGTATGGAGGGCCCGCTAATGAAAAACTGTTTTTT. Translated: CAWRYGGPANEKLFF.